This T cell receptor (beta chain) emerged from a study of T cell responses to AZD1222 COVID-19 vaccine. The table came from immunoSEQ multiplex PCR; TCRdb's copy has only in-frame clones and leaves some out. The table has around 70,000 clones, 79% seen once. The starting material was peripheral blood, obtained on day 0 of MenACWY control vaccination. The sequence was collected from an adult in good health.

The DNA for the CDR3 is TGTGCCAGCAGCTTGGATTGGGGTTCACCCCTCCACTTT. The encoded protein is CASSLDWGSPLHF. The chain combines TRBV5-4 with TRBJ1-6; D not certain. Germline CDR1 SGHNT, CDR2 YYREEE (reference sequence). With 0 bases removed from V and 9 bases from J, the gap between germline ends came to 7 bases. This CDR3 is 13 amino acids long.